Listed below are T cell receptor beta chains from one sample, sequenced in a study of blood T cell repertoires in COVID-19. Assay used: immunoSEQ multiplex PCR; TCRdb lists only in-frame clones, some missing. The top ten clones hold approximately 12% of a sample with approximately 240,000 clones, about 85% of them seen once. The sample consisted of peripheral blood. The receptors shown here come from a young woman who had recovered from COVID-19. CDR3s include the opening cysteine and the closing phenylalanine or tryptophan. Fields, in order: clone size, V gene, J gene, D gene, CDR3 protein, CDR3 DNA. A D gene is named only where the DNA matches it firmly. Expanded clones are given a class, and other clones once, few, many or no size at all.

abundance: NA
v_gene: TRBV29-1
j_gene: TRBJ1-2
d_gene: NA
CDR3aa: CSVEDAGQSGTF
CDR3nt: TGCAGCGTTGAAGATGCTGGACAGTCTGGCACCTTC

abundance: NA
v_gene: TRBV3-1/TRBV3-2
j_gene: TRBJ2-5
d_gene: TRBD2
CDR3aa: CASSQTLSTSGISWRGTQYF
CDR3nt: TGTGCCAGCAGCCAAACCCTTTCGACTAGCGGGATAAGCTGGAGGGGGACCCAGTACTTC

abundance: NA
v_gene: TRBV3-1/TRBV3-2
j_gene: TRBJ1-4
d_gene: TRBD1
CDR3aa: CASSPQGAGEKLFF
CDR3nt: TGTGCCAGCAGCCCACAGGGGGCAGGTGAAAAACTGTTTTTT

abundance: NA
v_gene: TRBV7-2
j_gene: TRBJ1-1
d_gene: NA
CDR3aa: CASSGTGLIGAFF
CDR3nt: TGTGCCAGCAGCGGTACAGGGCTTATAGGAGCTTTCTTT

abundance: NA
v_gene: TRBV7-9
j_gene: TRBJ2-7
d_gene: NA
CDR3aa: CASSLMLSGVYEQYF
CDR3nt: TGTGCCAGCAGCCTAATGTTGTCCGGTGTCTACGAGCAGTACTTC

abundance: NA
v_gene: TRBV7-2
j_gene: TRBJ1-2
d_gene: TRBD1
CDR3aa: CASSTGTVFNYGYTF
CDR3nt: TGTGCCAGCAGCACCGGGACAGTATTTAACTATGGCTACACCTTC

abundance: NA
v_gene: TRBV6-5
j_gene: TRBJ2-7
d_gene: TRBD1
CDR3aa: CATSGTGPYEQYF
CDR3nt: TGTGCCACCTCCGGGACAGGTCCCTACGAGCAGTACTTC

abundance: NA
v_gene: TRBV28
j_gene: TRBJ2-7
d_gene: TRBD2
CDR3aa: CASGTSGSLSEQYF
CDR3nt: TGTGCCAGCGGGACTAGCGGGAGTTTGAGCGAGCAGTACTTC

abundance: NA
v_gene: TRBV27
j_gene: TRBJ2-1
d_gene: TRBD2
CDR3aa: CASSLYLAGAVYNEQFF
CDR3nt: TGTGCCAGCAGTTTATATCTAGCGGGAGCGGTCTACAATGAGCAGTTCTTC

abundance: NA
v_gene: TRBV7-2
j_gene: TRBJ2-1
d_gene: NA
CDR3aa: CASSLVLSGAPNGQFF
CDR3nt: TGTGCCAGCAGCTTAGTTTTGAGCGGAGCCCCGAATGGGCAGTTCTTC

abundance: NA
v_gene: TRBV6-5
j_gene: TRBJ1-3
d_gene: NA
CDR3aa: CASSYGPRDGNTIYF
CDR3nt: TGTGCCAGCAGTTACGGGCCCCGCGACGGAAACACCATATATTTT

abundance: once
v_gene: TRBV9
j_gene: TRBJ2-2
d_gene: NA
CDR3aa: CASSDPRRDQNTGGLFF
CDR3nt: TGTGCCAGCAGCGACCCCCGCCGGGACCAGAACACCGGGGGGCTGTTTTTT

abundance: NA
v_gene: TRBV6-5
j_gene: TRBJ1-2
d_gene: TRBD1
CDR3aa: CASSWDRGIYGYTF
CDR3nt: TGTGCCAGCAGTTGGGACAGGGGAATCTATGGCTACACCTTC

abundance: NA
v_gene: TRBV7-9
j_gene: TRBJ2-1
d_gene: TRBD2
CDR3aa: CASSLVSSGRGNEQFF
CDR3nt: TGTGCCAGCAGCTTAGTGTCTAGCGGGAGAGGAAATGAGCAGTTCTTC

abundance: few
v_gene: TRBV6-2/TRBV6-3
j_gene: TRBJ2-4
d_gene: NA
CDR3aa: CASSYSASGNIQYF
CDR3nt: TGTGCCAGCAGTTACTCAGCAAGTGGTAACATTCAGTACTTC

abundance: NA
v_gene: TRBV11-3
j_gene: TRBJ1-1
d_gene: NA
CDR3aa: CASSSDSDTEAFF
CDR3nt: TGTGCCAGCAGCTCAGACTCGGACACTGAAGCTTTCTTT

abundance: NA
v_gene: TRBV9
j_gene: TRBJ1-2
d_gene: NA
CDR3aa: CASSVGPTITF
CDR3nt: TGTGCCAGCAGCGTAGGACCCACTATCACCTTC

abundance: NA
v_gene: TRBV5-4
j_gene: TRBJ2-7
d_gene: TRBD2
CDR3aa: CASSPKVGTNYEQYF
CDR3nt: TGTGCCAGCAGCCCCAAGGTCGGGACTAACTACGAGCAGTACTTC

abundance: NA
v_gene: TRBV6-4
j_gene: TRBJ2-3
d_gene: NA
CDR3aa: CASSGRDATDTQYF
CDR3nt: TGTGCCAGCAGTGGACGGGATGCCACAGATACGCAGTATTTT

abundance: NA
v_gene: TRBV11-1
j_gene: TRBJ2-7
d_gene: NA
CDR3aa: CASSLGYGSYEQYF
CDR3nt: TGTGCCAGCAGCTTAGGTTACGGGTCCTACGAGCAGTACTTC

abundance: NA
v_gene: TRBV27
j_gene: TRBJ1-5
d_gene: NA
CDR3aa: CASSSQGLGNQPQHF
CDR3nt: TGTGCCAGCAGTTCACAGGGTTTGGGCAATCAGCCCCAGCATTTT

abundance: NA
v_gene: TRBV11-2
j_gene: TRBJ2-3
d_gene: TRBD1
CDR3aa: CASSLWGQGATDTQYF
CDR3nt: TGTGCCAGCAGCTTATGGGGACAGGGGGCAACAGATACGCAGTATTTT

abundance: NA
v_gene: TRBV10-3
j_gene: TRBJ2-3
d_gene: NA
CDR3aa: CAISGGAGKRTDTQYF
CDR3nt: TGTGCCATCAGTGGGGGAGCGGGTAAGCGCACAGATACGCAGTATTTT

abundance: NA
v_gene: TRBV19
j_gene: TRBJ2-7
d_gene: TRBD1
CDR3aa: CASSSRDRTYEQYF
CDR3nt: TGTGCCAGTAGTAGCCGGGACAGAACCTACGAGCAGTACTTC